This T cell receptor (beta chain) is drawn from a study of T cell changes during pregnancy in multiple sclerosis (dated by TCRdb to between 2018 and 2021). Study-level background: Changes in the T cell repertoire over the course of pregnancy were examined in this study in women with multiple sclerosis.

Library preparation used the immunoSEQ multiplex PCR assay. TCRdb's version of the immuneACCESS table is confined to in-frame rearrangements and falls short of the full clone set. An unresolved V gene accounts for under half of the shortfall where checked; the remainder is of unknown origin. This sample is represented by tens of thousands of clones; around 90% of them were singletons. Less than 0.45% of the sample lies in the top ten. This clone has a handful of counts. Its antigen remains undetermined. Base qualities are not at hand, and no much larger clone is one base apart. Inclusive of the bounding cysteine and phenylalanine, the CDR3 is 17 residues long. Only the CDR3 region is kept as DNA, spanning 51 bases read in frame from base 1. V has 3 bases trimmed and J has 3 bases trimmed; junction bases matching no gene number 8. In the germline V gene, CDR1 corresponds to KGHSH and CDR2 to LQKENI.

Sample: CD4+ T cells from peripheral blood mononuclear cells, taken before pregnancy. The chain links TRBV18 with TRBJ1-1; 12 bases in between match TRBD1. The clonotype was recovered from a female donor with multiple sclerosis, enrolled in a pregnancy study. The DNA is as follows: TGTGCCAGCTCACCCCCCGGGACAGGGGGCGAGGACACTGAAGCTTTCTTT. Its protein is CASSPPGTGGEDTEAFF. Beyond the CDR3, the reference TRBV18 and TRBJ1-1 genes provide the residues; the full variable domain reads: NAGVMQNPRHLVRRRGQEARLRCSPMKGHSHVYWYRQLPEEGLKFMVYLQKENIIDESGMPKERFSAEFPKEGPSILRIQQVVRGDSAAYFCASSPPGTGGEDTEAFFGQGTRLTVV.